One and the same sample provided the 29 T cell receptor beta chains below, sequenced in a study of T cell responses to AZD1222 COVID-19 vaccine. The table came from immunoSEQ multiplex PCR; TCRdb's copy has only in-frame clones and leaves some out. The sample lists 110,000 or so clones, approximately 88% occurring once. This specimen was peripheral blood, taken 28 days after the second AZD1222 dose. These TCRs come from an adult who received the AZD1222 COVID-19 vaccine.

V gene TRBV10-3 combines with J gene TRBJ1-2; 10 nucleotides match TRBD1. The germline V gene has CDR1 ENHRY and CDR2 SYGVKD. The V segment lost 0 bases and the J segment 8 bases; nucleotides outside the gene matches: 3. The CDR3 runs to 14 residues. CDR3 protein: CAISESETGGGYTF. Here the CDR3 DNA reads TGTGCCATCAGTGAGTCGGAGACAGGGGGCGGCTACACCTTC.

This clone was detected once. The chain recombines TRBV11-2 with TRBJ1-4; TRBD1 is a possible D gene (5 bases). The germline V gene has CDR1 SGHAT and CDR2 FQNNGV. Deletions cut 5 bases from V and 8 bases from J, with 9 bases between. The CDR3 has 12 residues. CDR3 nucleotide sequence: TGTGCCAGCAGCCCACACAGGGAAAAACTGTTTTTT. It codes for CASSPHREKLFF.

V and J are TRBV7-2 and TRBJ1-2, with 8 nucleotides matching TRBD1. Germline values: CDR1 SGHTA, CDR2 FQGNSA. The CDR3 covers 15 residues. Trimming removed 5 bases from V and 2 bases from J; junction bases left unmatched: 7. Here the CDR3 reads CASSPRQGTNYGYTF. CDR3 DNA sequence: TGTGCCAGCAGCCCCAGACAGGGGACCAACTATGGCTACACCTTC.

The rearrangement uses TRBV3-1 (or the pseudogene TRBV3-2) and TRBJ1-2, with D maybe TRBD1 (5 bases). This CDR3 spans 15 amino acids. Germline V CDR1 and CDR2: LGHDT, YNNKEL (reference sequence). Trimming removed 3 bases from V and 8 bases from J, with 19 bases in between. As DNA, the CDR3 is TGTGCCAGCAGCCACCTGAACCGGGACTTCAGCGGCTACACCTTC. Translating it yields CASSHLNRDFSGYTF.

This clone was picked up a small number of times. The CDR3 protein is CSANKGWDTEAFF. In DNA form, the CDR3 reads TGCAGCGCCAATAAAGGATGGGACACTGAAGCTTTCTTT. V and J are TRBV29-1 and TRBJ1-1; D unresolved. From germline, CDR1 is SQVTM and CDR2 ANQGSEA. Trimming removed 7 bases from V and 3 bases from J, with 15 bases in between. The CDR3 runs 13 residues.

This chain joins TRBV4-3 and TRBJ2-3; D possibly matches TRBD1 or TRBD2 (5 bases each). V shed 0 bases and J shed 4 bases, with 14 bases lying between them. Germline-derived CDR1 and CDR2 are LGHNA and YSLEER. The CDR3 extends over 16 amino acids. CDR3 loop: CASSQERALGADTQYF. The CDR3 bases are TGCGCCAGCAGCCAAGAAAGGGCATTGGGGGCAGATACGCAGTATTTT.

The V call is TRBV7-9, the J call TRBJ1-1; 9 positions match TRBD1. The length of the CDR3 is 16 residues. V gave up 4 bases and J gave up 0 bases; unmatched junction bases: 6. The germline CDR1 and CDR2 sequences are SEHNR and FQNEAQ (reference sequence). CDR3 residues: CASSWPGQGMNTEAFF. The CDR3 DNA reads as TGTGCCAGCAGCTGGCCGGGACAGGGAATGAACACTGAAGCTTTCTTT.

The rearrangement joins TRBV5-4 to TRBJ1-2; D gene ambiguous. Between the trimmed V and J ends, which lost 0 bases and 5 bases, there was a span of 5 bases. Germline loops: CDR1 SGHNT, CDR2 YYREEE (reference sequence). The CDR3 contains 12 residues. DNA of the CDR3: TGTGCCAGCAGCTTGGACGGGTATGGCTACACCTTC. Its translation is CASSLDGYGYTF.

This chain connects TRBV9 to TRBJ2-7; tentative D call: TRBD2 (5 bases). The germline gives CDR1 SGDLS, CDR2 YYNGEE. The CDR3 runs to 14 residues. V lost 0 bases and J 4 bases, leaving 11 bases between the germline ends. This chain's CDR3 is CASSVALGVYEQYF. DNA for the CDR3: TGTGCCAGCAGCGTAGCCCTCGGGGTTTACGAGCAGTACTTC.

The chain is built from TRBV6-2 or TRBV6-3 and TRBJ1-2; D perhaps matches TRBD1 (6 bases). Trimming shortened V by 4 bases and J by 2 bases, and 8 bases separated the two germline ends. The CDR3 has 13 residues. Germline loops: CDR1 MNHEY, CDR2 SVGEGT. This CDR3 is CASSFGQNYGYTF. In DNA form, the CDR3 reads TGTGCCAGCAGTTTTGGACAGAACTATGGCTACACCTTC.

The gene calls are TRBV2 and TRBJ2-3, with D possibly being TRBD2 (5 bases). The CDR3 is made up of 16 amino acids. V was shortened by 6 bases and J by 0 bases, with 16 bases between the two germline ends. Germline-derived CDR1 and CDR2 are SNHLY and FYNNEI. The CDR3 reads CASSSEGIASTDTQYF. CDR3 sequence (DNA): TGTGCCAGCAGCTCAGAGGGCATCGCTAGCACAGATACGCAGTATTTT.

The V gene is TRBV4-3, the J gene TRBJ2-1, with D perhaps matching TRBD1 (6 bases). The V end lost 3 bases, the J end lost 1 base, and 7 bases lay between the germline ends. This CDR3 is 14 amino acids long. The germline V gene encodes CDR1 LGHNA and CDR2 YSLEER. The CDR3 spells CASSHTGSYNEQFF. The CDR3 DNA sequence: TGCGCCAGCAGCCATACAGGGTCCTACAATGAGCAGTTCTTC.

This clone was recorded at least ten times. The chain uses TRBV5-1 and TRBJ2-7, with no clear D. V lost 0 bases to trimming and J lost 3 bases, with 7 bases between them. CDR1 is SGHRS and CDR2 is YFSETQ in the germline V gene. The CDR3 consists of 13 residues. Here the CDR3 reads CASSLGYLYEQYF. In DNA, the CDR3 is TGCGCCAGCAGCTTGGGGTATCTCTACGAGCAGTACTTC.

This chain uses TRBV5-1 with TRBJ1-2, with 12 bases fitting TRBD1. V shed 3 bases, J shed 4 bases, and the junction held 1 base outside the gene matches. CDR1 is SGHRS and CDR2 is YFSETQ in the germline V gene. The CDR3 loop spans 14 amino acids. The CDR3 reads CASSWDRGLYGYTF. CDR3 in DNA: TGCGCCAGCAGCTGGGACAGGGGGCTCTATGGCTACACCTTC.

The chain joins TRBV3-1 (or the pseudogene TRBV3-2) to TRBJ1-3; D gene uncertain. The germline CDR1 and CDR2 sequences are LGHDT and YNNKEL (reference sequence). The CDR3 is 15 residues long. Trimming left V 4 bases short and J 3 bases short, with 13 bases between. CDR3 protein: CASSPPIGGGNTIYF. CDR3 nucleotide sequence: TGTGCCAGCAGCCCCCCTATCGGTGGTGGAAACACCATATATTTT.

Notes on this clone: Different DNA sequences within this sample yield the same CDR3. V usage is TRBV6-2 or TRBV6-3 and J usage is TRBJ1-5, with D uncertain. In germline, CDR1 is MNHEY, CDR2 SVGEGT. Between the trimmed V and J ends, which lost 0 bases and 5 bases, there was a span of 5 bases. The CDR3 has 13 amino acids. CDR3 region: CASSYSTDQPQHF. In DNA, the CDR3 is TGTGCCAGCAGTTACTCCACCGATCAGCCCCAGCATTTT.

The rearrangement links TRBV19 to TRBJ2-3; TRBD1 matches 10 bases. The V gene end was trimmed by 9 bases and the J gene end by 4 bases; junction bases not matched to a gene: 10. Germline V lookup: CDR1 LNHDA, CDR2 SQIVND (reference sequence). The length of the CDR3 is 15 residues. The CDR3 protein is CASRAGTGVADTQYF. The CDR3 DNA reads as TGTGCCAGCAGGGCCGGGACAGGGGTGGCAGATACGCAGTATTTT.

This clone was seen only once. The V and J genes are TRBV7-2 and TRBJ1-3; weak D call: TRBD1 (5 bases). V was cut by 0 bases and J by 3 bases, with 15 bases left in between. The CDR3 totals 17 residues. CDR1 and CDR2 from the germline V gene are SGHTA and FQGNSA. CDR3 DNA: TGTGCCAGCAGCTTAGCTTGGGGCGCAGAGTATGGAAACACCATATATTTT. Translating it yields CASSLAWGAEYGNTIYF.

The chain combines TRBV5-1 with TRBJ1-3; possibly TRBD1 for D (5 bases). From germline, CDR1 is SGHRS and CDR2 YFSETQ. The V gene lost 4 bases and the J gene lost 0 bases, with 8 bases spanning the gap. The CDR3 is 14 amino acids. DNA for the CDR3: TGCGCCAGCAGCGAACAGGCCTCTGGAAACACCATATATTTT. Translation gives CASSEQASGNTIYF.

CDR3 sequence: CASSEGSSNQPQHF. Written as DNA, the CDR3 is TGTGCCAGCAGTGAAGGTTCGAGCAATCAGCCCCAGCATTTT. The rearrangement links TRBV6-1 to TRBJ1-5; no clear D. CDR3 size: 14 residues. V dropped 1 base and J dropped 1 base, with 5 bases sitting between them. Germline V gene data show CDR1 as MNHNS and CDR2 as SASEGT.

The rearrangement links TRBV2 to TRBJ1-2; 8 bases fit TRBD1. CDR1 SNHLY and CDR2 FYNNEI come from the germline V gene. Trimming took 5 bases from V and 2 from J; bases not matched to a gene: 7. CDR3 length equals 15 residues. DNA for the CDR3: TGTGCCAGCAGTACCGGACAGGGTCGGAACTATGGCTACACCTTC. Translated, it gives CASSTGQGRNYGYTF.

The chain couples TRBV5-6 to TRBJ2-2; D may be TRBD1 (8 bases). Germline V gives CDR1 SGHDT, CDR2 YYEEEE. CDR3 length equals 14 residues. Trimming removed 6 bases at V and 6 bases at J, with 15 bases between. The DNA of the CDR3 is TGTGCCAGCACGCGGACAGGGAGGGCCGGGGAGCTGTTTTTT. Its translation: CASTRTGRAGELFF.

The chain links TRBV7-9 to TRBJ1-4; a possible D gene is TRBD1 (6 bases). Germline V gives CDR1 SEHNR, CDR2 FQNEAQ (reference sequence). The CDR3 contains 15 residues. Between the trimmed V and J ends, which lost 5 bases and 5 bases, there was a span of 15 bases. CDR3: CASSTRDNVNEKLFF. CDR3 DNA sequence: TGTGCCAGCAGCACCAGGGACAATGTAAATGAAAAACTGTTTTTT.

The J gene is TRBJ1-1, the V gene TRBV10-3; TRBD1 is a possible D gene (5 bases). This CDR3 is built from 15 residues. V gave up 3 bases and J gave up 2 bases, with 13 bases separating them. Germline V gene sequence: CDR1 ENHRY, CDR2 SYGVKD. Here the CDR3 reads CAISDTTQGNTEAFF. The DNA of the CDR3 is TGTGCCATCAGTGATACAACCCAGGGAAACACTGAAGCTTTCTTT.

Here the CDR3 reads CASRRTGLHQPQHF. The CDR3 bases are TGTGCCAGCAGGAGGACAGGTCTTCACCAGCCCCAGCATTTT. This chain connects TRBV7-2 to TRBJ1-5, with 7 bases aligning to TRBD1. V was clipped by 6 bases and J by 7 bases; unmatched bases: 9. Germline V gene sequence: CDR1 SGHTA, CDR2 FQGNSA. The CDR3 sequence is 14 residues long. The full variable domain, completed using reference TRBV7-2 and TRBJ1-5, is GAGVSQSPSNKVTEKGKDVELRCDPISGHTALYWYRQSLGQGLEFLIYFQGNSAPDKSGLPSDRFSAERTGGSVSTLTIQRTQQEDSAVYLCASRRTGLHQPQHFGDGTRLSIL.

The chain is built from TRBV13 and TRBJ2-1; 7 bases are a match to TRBD1. With 5 bases clipped from V and 14 bases from J, the junction kept 9 bases outside the gene matches. Germline assignment: CDR1 PRHDT and CDR2 FYEKMQ (reference sequence). CDR3 length: 12 residues. Written as DNA, the CDR3 is TGTGCCAGCAGCGCCGGACAGGCGAGCAAGTTCTTC. Translating gives CASSAGQASKFF.

V gene TRBV6-5 combines with J gene TRBJ1-1; D unresolved. Trimming left V 2 bases short and J 4 bases short, with 8 bases between. The CDR3 runs to 13 residues. Germline assignment: CDR1 MNHEY and CDR2 SVGAGI. CDR3 sequence: CASSYPGITEAFF. The CDR3 coding sequence is TGTGCCAGCAGTTACCCTGGGATCACTGAAGCTTTCTTT.

The chain uses TRBV9 and TRBJ1-1; D uncertain. The germline V and J ends were trimmed by 4 bases and 4 bases, with 8 bases remaining between them. This CDR3 region has 12 residues. Germline V CDR1 and CDR2: SGDLS, YYNGEE. DNA for the CDR3: TGTGCCAGCAGCTCCAGTGGCACTGAAGCTTTCTTT. This gives the protein CASSSSGTEAFF.

The chain has TRBV5-4 and TRBJ2-7, with TRBD1 identical over 11 bases. CDR1 and CDR2 from the germline V gene are SGHNT and YYREEE (reference sequence). J lost 1 base, V lost 3 bases, and 9 bases had no gene match. The length of the CDR3 is 17 residues. CDR3 in amino acids: CASSSQGTGGGSYEQYF. CDR3 nucleotides: TGTGCCAGCAGCTCACAAGGGACAGGGGGTGGGTCCTACGAGCAGTACTTC. Based on the CDR3 plus reference TRBV5-4 and TRBJ2-7, the full variable domain is ETGVTQSPTHLIKTRGQQVTLRCSSQSGHNTVSWYQQALGQGPQFIFQYYREEENGRGNFPPRFSGLQFPNYSSELNVNALELDDSALYLCASSSQGTGGGSYEQYFGPGTRLTVT.